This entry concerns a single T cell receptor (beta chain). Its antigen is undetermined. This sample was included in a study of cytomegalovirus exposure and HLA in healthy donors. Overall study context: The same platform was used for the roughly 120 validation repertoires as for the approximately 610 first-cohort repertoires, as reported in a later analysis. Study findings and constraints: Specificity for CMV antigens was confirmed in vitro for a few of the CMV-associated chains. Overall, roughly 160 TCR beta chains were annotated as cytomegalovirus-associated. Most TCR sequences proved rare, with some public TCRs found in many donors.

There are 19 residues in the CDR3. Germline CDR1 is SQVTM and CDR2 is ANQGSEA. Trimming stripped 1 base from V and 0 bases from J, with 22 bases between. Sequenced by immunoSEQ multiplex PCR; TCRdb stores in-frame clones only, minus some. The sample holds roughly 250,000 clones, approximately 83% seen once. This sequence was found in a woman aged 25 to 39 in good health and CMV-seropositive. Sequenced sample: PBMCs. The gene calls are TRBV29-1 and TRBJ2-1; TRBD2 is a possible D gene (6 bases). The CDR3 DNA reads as TGCAGCGTTGAAGCATACATACCGGGACTTTTAAGCTCCTACAATGAGCAGTTCTTC. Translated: CSVEAYIPGLLSSYNEQFF.